Listed here are 17 T cell receptor beta chains from one sample, sequenced in a study of Graves' ophthalmopathy and Graves' hyperthyroidism (dated by TCRdb to the late 2010s). For sequencing, an Illumina HiSeq 2000 was employed. For repertoire sequencing, the TCR beta CDR3 regions were amplified from RNA transcripts. HTBI primers and the Qiagen OneStep RT-PCR kit were used in a first-round RT-PCR, which was followed by a second-round multiplex PCR, size selection and purification. The public reads were quality trimmed at Q25 with fastp and then assembled into clones with MiXCR by TCRdb, keeping productive beta chains. Identical CDR3 protein sequences are pooled into one entry, listed with their most common genes and DNA. The sample has over a million distinct CDR3 sequences on record, about 35% of them singletons. Of the sample, around 10% is held by the ten largest clones. Input material: peripheral blood or thyroid tissue (not recorded which). The receptor source for this set is an adult man with Graves' hyperthyroidism.

This clonotype was recorded a few times. A read error may be the cause here, since a much bigger clone is one base away. The J gene is TRBJ2-7, the V gene TRBV29-1; D is possibly TRBD1 or TRBD2 (5 bases each). Per the germline V gene, CDR1 is SQVTM and CDR2 is ANQGSEA. CDR3 length: 12 amino acids. Written as DNA, the CDR3 is TGCAGCGTTGAAGATATAAGGGACGAGCAGTGCTTC. Amino acids: CSVEDIRDEQCF.

As regards this clonotype: This may be a read error: a much more frequent sequence differs by one nucleotide. The rearrangement uses TRBV7-2 and TRBJ1-2; D is possibly TRBD1 (5 bases). Germline V gene sequence: CDR1 SGHTA, CDR2 FQGNSA. The CDR3 covers 14 residues. CDR3 sequence reads: CASSLGQQQRGCTF. DNA for the CDR3: TGTGCCAGCAGCTTAGGGCAGCAACAAAGGGGCTGCACCTTC.

The sample holds many counts of this clonotype. The rearrangement joins TRBV2 to TRBJ2-2, with 7 bases identical to TRBD1. The CDR3 length is 14 residues. The V gene end was trimmed by 6 bases and the J gene end by 7 bases; junction bases not matched to a gene: 8. Per germline, CDR1 SNHLY and CDR2 FYNNEI. DNA of the CDR3: TGTGCCAGCAGGGTAACAGGGGTTGGCGGGGAGCTGTTTTTT. As protein: CASRVTGVGGELFF. Complete variable domain (other parts from reference TRBV2 and TRBJ2-2): EPEVTQTPSHQVTQMGQEVILRCVPISNHLYFYWYRQILGQKVEFLVSFYNNEISEKSEIFDDQFSVERPDGSNFTLKIRSTKLEDSAMYFCASRVTGVGGELFFGEGSRLTVL.

The V and J genes are TRBV15 and TRBJ2-1; D is unresolved. Trimming took 1 base from V and 0 from J, leaving 10 bases between them. The CDR3 contains 16 residues. From germline, CDR1 is LNHNV and CDR2 YYDKDF (reference sequence). CDR3 in DNA: TGTGCCACCAGCAGAGGGCCGGTTAGCTCCTACAATGAGCAGTTCTTC. This sequence encodes CATSRGPVSSYNEQFF.

The chain couples TRBV9 to TRBJ2-7; 8 positions match TRBD1. V lost 4 bases and J lost 3; bases outside the gene matches: 9. Germline V gives CDR1 SGDLS, CDR2 YYNGEE. The CDR3 consists of 15 residues. CDR3 sequence (DNA): TGTGCCAGCAGCCGGGACAGGTCCTTTTTCTACGAGCAGTACTTC. Encoded protein: CASSRDRSFFYEQYF.

The gene calls are TRBV29-1 and TRBJ1-2, with 8 positions matching TRBD1. The CDR3 totals 16 residues. Trimming cost V 5 bases and J 1 base; bases outside gene matches: 12. The germline V gene encodes CDR1 SQVTM and CDR2 ANQGSEA. The CDR3 reads CSVIRGTGAINYGYTF. The CDR3 bases are TGCAGCGTTATTCGGGGGACAGGAGCGATTAACTATGGCTACACCTTC.

Many counts were recorded for this clonotype. This chain links TRBV2 with TRBJ1-5; 7 positions agree with TRBD1. This CDR3 comprises 14 residues. Germline CDR1 is SNHLY and CDR2 is FYNNEI. Trimming took 6 bases from V and 3 from J; bases not matched to a gene: 5. This CDR3 reads CASRRQGLNQPQHF. In nucleotides, the CDR3 is TGTGCCAGCAGGCGACAGGGCCTCAATCAGCCCCAGCATTTT. Complete variable domain (other parts from reference TRBV2 and TRBJ1-5): EPEVTQTPSHQVTQMGQEVILRCVPISNHLYFYWYRQILGQKVEFLVSFYNNEISEKSEIFDDQFSVERPDGSNFTLKIRSTKLEDSAMYFCASRRQGLNQPQHFGDGTRLSIL.

V usage is TRBV7-2 and J usage is TRBJ2-7; D is undetermined. Germline V gene data show CDR1 as SGHTA and CDR2 as FQGNSA. This CDR3 contains 13 residues. The V gene lost 5 bases and the J gene lost 6 bases, with 14 bases spanning the gap. CDR3 DNA sequence: TGTGCCAGCAGCCACCCCCAAGCATCCGAGCAGTACTTC. Amino acids: CASSHPQASEQYF.

The chain couples TRBV9 to TRBJ2-7, with 7 bases that match TRBD2. Germline trimming cut 0 bases from V and 2 bases from J; bases unmatched to any gene: 8. CDR3 size: 16 residues. The germline V gene has CDR1 SGDLS and CDR2 YYNGEE. CDR3 coding DNA: TGTGCCAGCAGCGTAGATCCGGGGGGTTTGGCCTACGAGCAGTACTTC. Translation: CASSVDPGGLAYEQYF.

This clonotype has just one count. This may be a read error: a much more frequent sequence differs by one nucleotide. This chain connects TRBV14 to TRBJ1-1; no firm D call. The CDR3 is 14 residues long. The V gene lost 4 bases and the J gene lost 5 bases, with 14 bases spanning the gap. Germline V gene data show CDR1 as SGHDN and CDR2 as FVKESK. In nucleotides, the CDR3 is TGTGCCAGCAGCCTTCCAGGCAGGAGGACTGAAGCTTTCTTT. Its translation is CASSLPGRRTEAFF.

This clonotype was detected a few times. V and J are TRBV7-2 and TRBJ1-6, with 8 bases lining up with TRBD1. V was clipped by 5 bases and J by 7 bases; unmatched bases: 10. This CDR3 has 16 amino acids. CDR1 is SGHTA and CDR2 is FQGNSA in the germline V gene. The chain's CDR3 is CASSPGGGRVNSPLHF. CDR3 coding DNA: TGTGCCAGCAGCCCAGGGGGCGGCAGAGTGAATTCACCCCTCCACTTT.

The chain links TRBV20-1 to TRBJ2-7, with a weak D call TRBD2 (6 bases). The CDR3 has 14 residues. V lost 3 bases and J 7 bases, leaving 19 bases between the germline ends. Germline values: CDR1 DFQATT, CDR2 SNEGSKA (reference sequence). Written as DNA, the CDR3 is TGCAGTGCTAGTTTGTCCCAGGGAGGTAGGGAGCAGTACTTC. It yields the protein CSASLSQGGREQYF.

Here the CDR3 reads CASSQARTGGWGSEQYF. The DNA of the CDR3 is TGCGCCAGCAGCCAAGCCCGGACAGGGGGATGGGGTAGCGAGCAGTACTTC. V is TRBV4-1 and J is TRBJ2-7, with 10 bases identical to TRBD1. This CDR3 is built from 17 residues. Germline V gene lookup returns CDR1 MGHRA and CDR2 YSYEKL. J gave up 6 bases and V 1 base, and 12 bases lay outside the gene matches.

This clonotype was picked up many times. This sequence joins TRBV19 and TRBJ1-1; no definite D call. CDR1 is LNHDA and CDR2 is SQIVND in the germline V gene (reference sequence). The CDR3 covers 12 residues. Trimming cost V 7 bases and J 4 bases, with 10 bases left between them. The CDR3 region has the DNA TGTGCCAGTAAGCGGGAATTCACTGAAGCTTTCTTT. Translating it yields CASKREFTEAFF.

The chain has TRBV5-1 and TRBJ2-6, with 12 bases aligning to TRBD1. The CDR3 covers 16 residues. V lost 7 bases, J lost 2 bases, and 4 bases stayed unmatched. Per germline, CDR1 SGHRS and CDR2 YFSETQ. This CDR3 reads CASLGQGAPGANVLTF. The CDR3 nucleotides are TGCGCCAGCTTGGGACAGGGGGCGCCTGGGGCCAACGTCCTGACTTTC.

This rearrangement joins TRBV27 to TRBJ1-1, with 7 nucleotides matching TRBD1. The CDR3 runs to 14 residues. The V segment lost 5 bases and the J segment 8 bases; nucleotides outside the gene matches: 11. Germline V CDR1 and CDR2: MNHEY, SMNVEV (reference sequence). The CDR3 region has the DNA TGTGCCAGCAGTCCAATGGGACAGACTTTAGAAGCTTTCTTT. Translated: CASSPMGQTLEAFF.

This clonotype was seen at least ten times. This chain links TRBV2 with TRBJ2-7; tentatively, D is TRBD2 (5 bases). The germline V gene has CDR1 SNHLY and CDR2 FYNNEI. Between the trimmed V and J ends, which lost 6 bases and 6 bases, there was a span of 12 bases. The length of the CDR3 is 12 residues. In DNA, the CDR3 is TGTGCCAGCAGGCGGGCCGGATCCGAGCAGTACTTC. This translates into CASRRAGSEQYF. Looking up the rest from reference TRBV2 and TRBJ2-7 gives the full variable domain: EPEVTQTPSHQVTQMGQEVILRCVPISNHLYFYWYRQILGQKVEFLVSFYNNEISEKSEIFDDQFSVERPDGSNFTLKIRSTKLEDSAMYFCASRRAGSEQYFGPGTRLTVT.